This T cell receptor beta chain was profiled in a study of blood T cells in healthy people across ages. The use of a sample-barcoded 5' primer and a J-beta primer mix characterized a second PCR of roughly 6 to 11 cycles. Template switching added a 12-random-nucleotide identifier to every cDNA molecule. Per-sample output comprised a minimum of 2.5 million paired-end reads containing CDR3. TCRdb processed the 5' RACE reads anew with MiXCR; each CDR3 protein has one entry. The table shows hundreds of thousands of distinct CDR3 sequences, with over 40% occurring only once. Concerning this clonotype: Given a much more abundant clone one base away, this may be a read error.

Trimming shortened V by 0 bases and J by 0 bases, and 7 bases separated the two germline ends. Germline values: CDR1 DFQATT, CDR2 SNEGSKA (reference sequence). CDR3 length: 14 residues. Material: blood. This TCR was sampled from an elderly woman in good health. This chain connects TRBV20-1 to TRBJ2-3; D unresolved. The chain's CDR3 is CSARDIPSTDTQYF. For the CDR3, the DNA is TGCAGTGCTAGAGATATACCGAGCACAGATACGCAGTATTTT.